This T cell receptor (beta chain) was captured by sequencing in a study of blood T cell repertoires in COVID-19 (dated by TCRdb to 2020 to 2022). With regard to the full study: Collaborator samples came from the United States, Italy and Spain and covered acute and convalescent phases of COVID-19. Nearly every sample came with metadata listing a de-identified subject ID, COVID-19 status, age in years and sex. HLA class I and class II types, where available, came from metadata supplied by the sample provider rather than from assay-based typing. Subjects who had been exposed to COVID-19, were actively infected with it, or had recovered from it provided the deeply sampled blood TCRbeta repertoires that made up the dataset. Samples came from the ongoing ImmuneRACE study (first 160 participants) plus 1,254 subjects from 6 global collaborators. The prospective study material was composed of cDNA or gDNA derived from T cells, B-cell-depleted T cells, or PBMCs. The repertoires were released in a freely available public database intended as a resource for research on the immune response to SARS-CoV-2. Paper-wide results and their limitations: Clinical and demographic metadata were provided uncurated, with the amount varying by source and participant.

Collaborating institutions collected whole blood in K2EDTA tubes following their own protocols. For TCRbeta analysis, collaborators shipped samples as frozen whole blood, isolated PBMCs, or DNA extracted from either of those sample types. At the junction V is shortened by 2 bases and J by 9 bases, with 14 bases in between. The CDR3 covers 14 residues, taking in both the cysteine and the phenylalanine. CDR3 DNA only is kept here, 42 bases in frame from base 1. CDR1 and CDR2, per the germline V gene, are MNHNS and SASEGT. TCRbeta CDR3 regions were amplified from genomic DNA using the immunoSEQ Assay, a bias-controlled multiplex PCR. The study's processing was this. Within the assay, amplification of reference gene primers was used to estimate how many nucleated cells each sample contained. To quantify the absolute abundance of each unique TCRbeta CDR3 rearrangement, sequence reads were collapsed and filtered. Productive Simpson clonality was computed per sample as the square root of Simpson's diversity index over productive rearrangements. In TCRdb, the immuneACCESS table is reduced to in-frame sequences with V and J assigned. These tables do not hold every clone; where another copy was compared, an unresolved V gene accounts for under half, and the others remain unexplained. From that table come the V and J calls and clone size; the DNA was used to work out D and trimming. The sample includes under 95,000 clones, with roughly 85% observed a single time. Together, the top ten hold over 35% of the sample.

In the case of this clone: The antigen it recognizes is unknown. Qualities for individual bases were not recorded, and no much larger clone is one base off.

The sequence is built from TRBV6-1 and TRBJ2-1; TRBD2 is a possible D gene, resting on 6 matching bases. The TCR comes from a human donor in a cohort sampled during active COVID-19. The sample was peripheral blood. CDR3 reads: CASSENVGGSEQFF. The DNA sequence is given as TGTGCCAGCAGTGAAAACGTGGGAGGTAGTGAGCAGTTCTTC.